This TCR beta chain is from a study of blood T cell repertoires in COVID-19. Background on the study: Material from acute and convalescent COVID-19 was sourced from the United States, Italy and Spain. From T cells, B-cell-depleted T cells, or PBMCs came the material, which was cDNA or gDNA.

CDR3 length: 14 residues. Trimming left V 1 base short and J 9 bases short, with 17 bases between. In germline, CDR1 is SGDLS, CDR2 YYNGEE. In the authors' methods: Reference gene primer amplification yielded estimated nucleated cell counts. TCRdb keeps only in-frame clones here, not all; method: immunoSEQ multiplex PCR. V and J calls and clone size come straight from that table; D and trimming were deduced from the DNA. The sample records fewer than 45,000 clones, approximately 80% being singletons. Input material: peripheral blood. This chain uses TRBV9 with TRBJ2-7; D is perhaps TRBD2 (5 bases). This receptor was taken from a human donor in a cohort sampled during active COVID-19. The CDR3 region has the DNA TGTGCCAGCAGCGTAACCGGGGAAGGACTCGGGCAGTACTTC. It yields the protein CASSVTGEGLGQYF.